This T cell receptor beta chain is drawn from a study of post-analysis software for immune sequencing data. General study findings and limits: Significantly decreased normalized Chao1 diversity was recorded for multiple sclerosis patients relative to controls.

Unique-molecular-identifier-tagged TCR beta cDNA libraries were used. Out of roughly 0.85 to 11 million T cells, about 520,000 cDNA molecules were generated. MiXCR, applied by TCRdb to the PCR reads, yields one record per CDR3 protein. The sample includes 450,000 or so distinct CDR3 sequences, roughly 45% of them seen just once. With regard to this clonotype: Its cognate antigen is unknown.

The source material was blood. The TCR was taken from a girl aged 10 to 17 with multiple sclerosis.

DNA of the CDR3: TGCGCCAGCAGCCCCAGGGTTTTGAACACTGAAGCTTTCTTT. Translated, it gives CASSPRVLNTEAFF. This chain joins TRBV5-1 and TRBJ1-1, with a tentative D call TRBD1 (5 bases). The germline gives CDR1 SGHRS, CDR2 YFSETQ. The V and J ends lost 4 bases and 0 bases respectively, with 10 bases between them. This CDR3 is built from 14 residues.